This T cell receptor beta chain was profiled in a study of CD8+CD57+ T cells in acquired aplastic anemia. An expansion of CD8+CD57+ cells by flow cytometry had been shown in patients chosen for sequencing. The V end lost 8 bases, the J end lost 8 bases, and 24 bases lay between the germline ends. The CDR3 runs to 16 residues. Germline assignment: CDR1 WNHNN and CDR2 SYGVQD (reference sequence). It was genomic DNA that served as the template for profiling TCR beta VDJ and CDR3. One entry per CDR3 protein, called by TCRdb with MiXCR from the reads. The sample shows some 200,000 distinct CDR3 sequences, 65% of them seen only once.

This receptor was identified in a human donor with aplastic anemia. This rearrangement joins TRBV10-1 to TRBJ1-4, with TRBD1 as a possible D gene (6 bases). Input material: sorted CD4+, CD8+, or CD8+CD57+ T cells (not recorded which) from PBMCs. CDR3 nucleotide sequence: TGCGCCAGCGCCGCCCGGAGGCAGGGGCCAACCGAAAAACTGTTTTTT. It specifies CASAARRQGPTEKLFF.